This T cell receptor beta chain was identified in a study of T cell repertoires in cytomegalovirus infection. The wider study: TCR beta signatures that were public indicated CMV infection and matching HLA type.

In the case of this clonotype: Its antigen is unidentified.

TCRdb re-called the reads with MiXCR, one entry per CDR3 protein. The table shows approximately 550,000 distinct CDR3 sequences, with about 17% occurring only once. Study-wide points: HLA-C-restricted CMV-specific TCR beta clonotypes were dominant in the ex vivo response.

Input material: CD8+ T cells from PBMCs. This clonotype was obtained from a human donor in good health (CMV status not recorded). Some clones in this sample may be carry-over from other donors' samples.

As DNA, the CDR3 is TGTGCCACCAGTGAATCTAGCGGGACAAGCTCCTACAATGAGCAGTTCTTC. Protein product: CATSESSGTSSYNEQFF. This chain uses TRBV24-1 with TRBJ2-1; 9 nucleotides align to TRBD2. The CDR3 runs 17 residues. Trimming at V came to 4 bases and at J to 0 bases, leaving 6 bases not matched to a gene. Germline CDR1 KGHDR, CDR2 SFDVKD.